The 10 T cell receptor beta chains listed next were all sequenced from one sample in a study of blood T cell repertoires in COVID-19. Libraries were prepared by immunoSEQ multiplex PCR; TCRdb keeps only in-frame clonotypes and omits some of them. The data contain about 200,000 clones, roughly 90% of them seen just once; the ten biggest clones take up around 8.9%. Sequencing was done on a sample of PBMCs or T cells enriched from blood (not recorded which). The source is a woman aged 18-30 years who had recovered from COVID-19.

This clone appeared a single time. Written as DNA, the CDR3 is TGTGCCTGGAGTCCTTTTCACAATGAGCAGTTCTTC. Protein product: CAWSPFHNEQFF. The V and J genes are TRBV30 and TRBJ2-1, with no clear D. This CDR3 is 12 amino acids long. Germline V CDR1 and CDR2: GTSNPN, SVGIG (reference sequence). Trimming removed 2 bases at V and 5 bases at J, with 7 bases between.

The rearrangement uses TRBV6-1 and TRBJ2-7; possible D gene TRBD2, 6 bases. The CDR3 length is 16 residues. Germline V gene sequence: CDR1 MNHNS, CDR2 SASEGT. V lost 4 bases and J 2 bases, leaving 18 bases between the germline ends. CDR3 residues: CASSVLSGRLAYEQYF. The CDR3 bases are TGTGCCAGCAGTGTCTTGTCGGGGAGACTAGCCTACGAGCAGTACTTC.

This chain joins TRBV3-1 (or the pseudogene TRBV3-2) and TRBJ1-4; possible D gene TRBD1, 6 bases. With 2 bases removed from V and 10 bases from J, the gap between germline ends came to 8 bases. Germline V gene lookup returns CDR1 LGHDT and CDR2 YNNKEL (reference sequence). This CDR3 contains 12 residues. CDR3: CASSQQTGKLFF. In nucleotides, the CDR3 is TGTGCCAGCAGCCAACAGACAGGAAAACTGTTTTTT.

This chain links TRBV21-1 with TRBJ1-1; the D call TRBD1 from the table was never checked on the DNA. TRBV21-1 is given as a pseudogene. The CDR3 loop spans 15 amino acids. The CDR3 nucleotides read TGTGCCAGCAGCAAAGGAGCAGGGGGCATCACTGAAGCTTTCTTT. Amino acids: CASSKGAGGITEAFF.

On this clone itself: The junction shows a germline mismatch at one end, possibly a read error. CDR3 in amino acids: CASSFLGTGQETQYF. The CDR3, as DNA: TGTGCCAGCAGTTTCCTCGGGACAGGCCAAGAAACCCAGTACTTC. This chain connects TRBV28 to TRBJ2-5; 8 nucleotides line up with TRBD1. CDR1 is MDHEN, CDR2 SYDVKM, per germline. This CDR3 is 15 amino acids long.

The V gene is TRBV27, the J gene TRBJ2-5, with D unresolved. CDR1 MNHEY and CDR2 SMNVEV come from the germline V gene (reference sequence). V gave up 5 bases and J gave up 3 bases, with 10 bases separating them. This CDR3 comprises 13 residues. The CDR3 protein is CASSRQLEETQYF. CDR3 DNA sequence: TGTGCCAGCAGTCGTCAGTTGGAAGAGACCCAGTACTTC.

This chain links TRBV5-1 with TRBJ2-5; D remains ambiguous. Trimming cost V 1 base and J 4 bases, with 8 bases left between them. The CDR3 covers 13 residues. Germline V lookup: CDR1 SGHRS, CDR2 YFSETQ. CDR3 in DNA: TGCGCCAGCAGCTTGAATCTAGGAGAGACCCAGTACTTC. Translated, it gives CASSLNLGETQYF.

The CDR3, as DNA: TGTGCCAGCAAAAATGACCGGGAGTTTCTATATGGCTACACCTTC. Its protein product is CASKNDREFLYGYTF. The rearrangement joins TRBV28 to TRBJ1-2; D not certain. Germline CDR1 and CDR2: MDHEN and SYDVKM. The CDR3 loop spans 15 amino acids. The V end lost 7 bases, the J end lost 5 bases, and 20 bases lay between the germline ends.

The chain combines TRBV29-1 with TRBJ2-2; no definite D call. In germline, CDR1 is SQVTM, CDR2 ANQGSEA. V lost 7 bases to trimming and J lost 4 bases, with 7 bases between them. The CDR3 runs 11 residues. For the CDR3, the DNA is TGCAGCGCTGATATCACCGGGGAGCTGTTTTTT. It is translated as CSADITGELFF.

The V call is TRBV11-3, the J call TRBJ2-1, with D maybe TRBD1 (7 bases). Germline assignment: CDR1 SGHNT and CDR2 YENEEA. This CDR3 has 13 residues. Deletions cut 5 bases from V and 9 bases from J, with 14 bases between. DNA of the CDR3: TGTGCCAGCAGCCCGGCAGGGGGGAGTGAGCAGTTCTTC. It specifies CASSPAGGSEQFF.